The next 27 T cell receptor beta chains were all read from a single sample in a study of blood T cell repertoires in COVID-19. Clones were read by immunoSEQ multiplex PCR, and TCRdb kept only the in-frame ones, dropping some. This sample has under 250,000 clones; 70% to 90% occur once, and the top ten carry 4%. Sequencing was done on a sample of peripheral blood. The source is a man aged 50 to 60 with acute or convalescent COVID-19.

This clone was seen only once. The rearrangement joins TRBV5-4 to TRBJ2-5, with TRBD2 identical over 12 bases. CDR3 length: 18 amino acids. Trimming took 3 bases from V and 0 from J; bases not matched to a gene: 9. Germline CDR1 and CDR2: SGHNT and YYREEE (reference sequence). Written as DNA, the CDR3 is TGTGCCAGCAGCTCTCCACTAGCGGGGGGTTATTACCAAGAGACCCAGTACTTC. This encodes CASSSPLAGGYYQETQYF.

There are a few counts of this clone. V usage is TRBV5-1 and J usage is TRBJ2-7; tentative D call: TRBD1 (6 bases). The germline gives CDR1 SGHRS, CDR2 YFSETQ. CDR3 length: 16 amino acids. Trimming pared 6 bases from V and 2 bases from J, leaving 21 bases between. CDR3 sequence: CASTLEATGLTYEQYF. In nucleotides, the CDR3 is TGCGCCAGCACCCTGGAAGCGACAGGACTTACCTACGAGCAGTACTTC.

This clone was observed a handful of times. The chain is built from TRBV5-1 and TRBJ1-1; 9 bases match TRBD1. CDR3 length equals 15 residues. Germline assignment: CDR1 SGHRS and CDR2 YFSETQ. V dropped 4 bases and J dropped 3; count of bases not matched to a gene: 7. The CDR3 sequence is CASSETGGEDTEAFF. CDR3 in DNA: TGCGCCAGCAGCGAGACAGGGGGGGAGGACACTGAAGCTTTCTTT. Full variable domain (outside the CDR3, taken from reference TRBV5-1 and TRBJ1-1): KAGVTQTPRYLIKTRGQQVTLSCSPISGHRSVSWYQQTPGQGLQFLFEYFSETQRNKGNFPGRFSGRQFSNSRSEMNVSTLELGDSALYLCASSETGGEDTEAFFGQGTRLTVV.

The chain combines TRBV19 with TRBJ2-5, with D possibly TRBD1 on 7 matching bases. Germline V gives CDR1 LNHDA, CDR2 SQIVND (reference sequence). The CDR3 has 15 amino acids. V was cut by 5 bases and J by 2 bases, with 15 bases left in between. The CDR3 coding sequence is TGTGCCAGTAGTTCTGCGGGACAGATACAAGAGACCCAGTACTTC. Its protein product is CASSSAGQIQETQYF.

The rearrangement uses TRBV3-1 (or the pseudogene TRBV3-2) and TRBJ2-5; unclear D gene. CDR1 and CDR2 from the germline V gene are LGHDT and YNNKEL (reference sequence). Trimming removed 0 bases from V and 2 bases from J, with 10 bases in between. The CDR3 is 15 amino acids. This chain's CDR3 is CASSQDLARQETQYF. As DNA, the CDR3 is TGTGCCAGCAGCCAAGATTTGGCGAGGCAAGAGACCCAGTACTTC.

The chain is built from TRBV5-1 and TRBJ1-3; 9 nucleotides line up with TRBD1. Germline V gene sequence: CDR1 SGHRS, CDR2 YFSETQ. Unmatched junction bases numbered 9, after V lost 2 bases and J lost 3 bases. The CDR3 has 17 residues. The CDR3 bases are TGCGCCAGCAGCTTTACAGGGGGCACATCGGGTGGAAACACCATATATTTT. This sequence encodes CASSFTGGTSGGNTIYF. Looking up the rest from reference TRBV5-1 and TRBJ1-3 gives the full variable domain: KAGVTQTPRYLIKTRGQQVTLSCSPISGHRSVSWYQQTPGQGLQFLFEYFSETQRNKGNFPGRFSGRQFSNSRSEMNVSTLELGDSALYLCASSFTGGTSGGNTIYFGEGSWLTVV.

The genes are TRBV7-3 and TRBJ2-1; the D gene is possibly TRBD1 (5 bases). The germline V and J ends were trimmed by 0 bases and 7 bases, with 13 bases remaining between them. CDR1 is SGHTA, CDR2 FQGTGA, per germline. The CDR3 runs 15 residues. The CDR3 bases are TGTGCCAGCAGCTTAACAGGGCAGGGTGGGAATGAGCAGTTCTTC. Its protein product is CASSLTGQGGNEQFF.

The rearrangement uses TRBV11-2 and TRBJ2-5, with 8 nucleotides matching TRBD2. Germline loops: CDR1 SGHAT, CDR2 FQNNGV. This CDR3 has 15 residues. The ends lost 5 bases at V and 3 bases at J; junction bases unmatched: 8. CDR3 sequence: CASSETGGAEETQYF. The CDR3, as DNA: TGTGCCAGCAGCGAAACGGGGGGGGCCGAAGAGACCCAGTACTTC. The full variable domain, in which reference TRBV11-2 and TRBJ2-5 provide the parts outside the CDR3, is EAGVAQSPRYKIIEKRQSVAFWCNPISGHATLYWYQQILGQGPKLLIQFQNNGVVDDSQLPKDRFSAERLKGVDSTLKIQPAKLEDSAVYLCASSETGGAEETQYFGPGTRLLVL.

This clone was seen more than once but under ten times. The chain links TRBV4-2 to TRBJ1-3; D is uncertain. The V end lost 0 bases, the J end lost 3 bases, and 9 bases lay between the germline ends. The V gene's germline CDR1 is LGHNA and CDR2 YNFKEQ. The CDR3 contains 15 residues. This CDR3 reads CASSQDFIVGNTIYF. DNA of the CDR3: TGTGCCAGCAGCCAAGATTTCATAGTTGGAAACACCATATATTTT.

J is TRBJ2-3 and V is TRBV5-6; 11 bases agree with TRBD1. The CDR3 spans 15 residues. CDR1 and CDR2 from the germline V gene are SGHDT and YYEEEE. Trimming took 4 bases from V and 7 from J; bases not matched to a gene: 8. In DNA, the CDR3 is TGTGCCAGCAGCGCCCGGGACAGGGGGAGGAATACGCAGTATTTT. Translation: CASSARDRGRNTQYF. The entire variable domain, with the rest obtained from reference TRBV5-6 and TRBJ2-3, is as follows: DAGVTQSPTHLIKTRGQQVTLRCSPKSGHDTVSWYQQALGQGPQFIFQYYEEEERQRGNFPDRFSGHQFPNYSSELNVNALLLGDSALYLCASSARDRGRNTQYFGPGTRLTVL.

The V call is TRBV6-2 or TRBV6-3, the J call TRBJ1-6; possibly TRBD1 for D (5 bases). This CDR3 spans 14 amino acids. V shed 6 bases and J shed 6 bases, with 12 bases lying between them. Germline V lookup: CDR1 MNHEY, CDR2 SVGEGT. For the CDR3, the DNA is TGTGCCAGCAGCCCAGGGAGCGGTAATTCACCCCTCCACTTT. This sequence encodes CASSPGSGNSPLHF.

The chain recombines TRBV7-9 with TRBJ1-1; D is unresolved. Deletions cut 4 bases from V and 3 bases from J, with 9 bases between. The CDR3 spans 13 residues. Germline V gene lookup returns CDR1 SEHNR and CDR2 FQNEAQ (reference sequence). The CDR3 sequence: CASSSDTDTEAFF. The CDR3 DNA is TGTGCCAGCAGCTCCGACACCGACACTGAAGCTTTCTTT.

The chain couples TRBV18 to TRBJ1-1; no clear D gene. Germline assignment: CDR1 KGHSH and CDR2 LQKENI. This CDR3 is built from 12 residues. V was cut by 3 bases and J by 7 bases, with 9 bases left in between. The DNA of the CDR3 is TGTGCCAGCTCACCTGGGGAGGGTGAAGCTTTCTTT. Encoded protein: CASSPGEGEAFF.

For the CDR3, the DNA is TGTGCCAGTAGTTTCCAGCGGCATGCGAACACTGAAGCTTTCTTT. As protein: CASSFQRHANTEAFF. The J gene is TRBJ1-1, the V gene TRBV19; D not certain. Trimming took 5 bases from V and 1 from J, leaving 14 bases between them. The CDR3 covers 15 residues. Germline CDR1 is LNHDA and CDR2 is SQIVND (reference sequence).

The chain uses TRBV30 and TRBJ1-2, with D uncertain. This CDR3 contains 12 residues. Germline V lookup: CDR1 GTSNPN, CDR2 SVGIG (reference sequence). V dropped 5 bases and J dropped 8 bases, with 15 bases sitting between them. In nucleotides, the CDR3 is TGTGCCTGGGTGAAGGACCGCGGGGGCTACACCTTC. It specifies CAWVKDRGGYTF.

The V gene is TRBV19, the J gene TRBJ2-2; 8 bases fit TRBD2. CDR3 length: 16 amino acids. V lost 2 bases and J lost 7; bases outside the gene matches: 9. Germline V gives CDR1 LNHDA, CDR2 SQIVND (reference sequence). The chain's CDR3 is CASSIRRGLGVGELFF. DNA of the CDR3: TGTGCCAGTAGTATACGCCGGGGACTAGGTGTCGGGGAGCTGTTTTTT. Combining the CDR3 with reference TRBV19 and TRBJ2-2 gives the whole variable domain DGGITQSPKYLFRKEGQNVTLSCEQNLNHDAMYWYRQDPGQGLRLIYYSQIVNDFQKGDIAEGYSVSREKKESFPLTVTSAQKNPTAFYLCASSIRRGLGVGELFFGEGSRLTVL.

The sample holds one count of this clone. The CDR3 DNA sequence: TGCGCCAGCAGACTGGACAGGGGAAGGACCGGGGAGCTGTTTTTT. Translated: CASRLDRGRTGELFF. The chain joins TRBV10-2 to TRBJ2-2, with 9 bases identical to TRBD1. This CDR3 has 15 residues. The V segment lost 6 bases and the J segment 5 bases; nucleotides outside the gene matches: 7. Germline CDR1 reads WSHSY; CDR2 reads SAAADI.

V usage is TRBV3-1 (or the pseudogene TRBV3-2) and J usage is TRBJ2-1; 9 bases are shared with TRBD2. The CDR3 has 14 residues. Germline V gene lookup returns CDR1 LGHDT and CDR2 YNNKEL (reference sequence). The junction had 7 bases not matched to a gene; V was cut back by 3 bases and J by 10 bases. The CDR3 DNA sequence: TGTGCCAGCAGCCAGCCGGGACTAGCAAGCGAGCAGTTCTTC. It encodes CASSQPGLASEQFF.

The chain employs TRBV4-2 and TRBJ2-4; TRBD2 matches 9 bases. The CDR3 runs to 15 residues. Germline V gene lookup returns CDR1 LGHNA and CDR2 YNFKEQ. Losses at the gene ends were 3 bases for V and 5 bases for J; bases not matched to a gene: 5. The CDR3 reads CASSHHRTSENIQYF. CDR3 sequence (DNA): TGTGCCAGCAGCCACCACAGGACTAGCGAAAACATTCAGTACTTC.

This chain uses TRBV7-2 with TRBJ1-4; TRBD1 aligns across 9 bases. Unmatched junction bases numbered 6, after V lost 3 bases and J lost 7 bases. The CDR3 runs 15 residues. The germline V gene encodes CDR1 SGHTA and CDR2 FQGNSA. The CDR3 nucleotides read TGTGCCAGCAGCTTCGCCGGGACAGGGCTTGAAAAACTGTTTTTT. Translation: CASSFAGTGLEKLFF.

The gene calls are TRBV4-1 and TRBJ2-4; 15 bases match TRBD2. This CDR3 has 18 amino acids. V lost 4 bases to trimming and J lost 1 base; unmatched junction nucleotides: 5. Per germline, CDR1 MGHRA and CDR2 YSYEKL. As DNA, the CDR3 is TGCGCCAGCAGCCCGGGACTAGCGGGGGGCTCGGCCAAAAACATTCAGTACTTC. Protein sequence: CASSPGLAGGSAKNIQYF.

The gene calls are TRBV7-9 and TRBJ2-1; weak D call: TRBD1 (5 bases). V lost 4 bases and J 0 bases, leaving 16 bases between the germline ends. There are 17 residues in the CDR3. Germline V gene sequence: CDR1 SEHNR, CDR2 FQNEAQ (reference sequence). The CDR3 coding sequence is TGTGCCAGCAGCTCCGACAGAATCATCCGCTCCTACAATGAGCAGTTCTTC. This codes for CASSSDRIIRSYNEQFF.

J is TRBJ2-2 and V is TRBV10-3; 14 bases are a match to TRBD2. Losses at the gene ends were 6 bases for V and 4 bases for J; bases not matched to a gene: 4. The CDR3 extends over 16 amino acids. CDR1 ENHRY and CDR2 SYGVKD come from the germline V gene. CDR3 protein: CAISFGTSGGTGELFF. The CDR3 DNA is TGTGCCATCAGCTTCGGGACTAGCGGGGGCACCGGGGAGCTGTTTTTT.

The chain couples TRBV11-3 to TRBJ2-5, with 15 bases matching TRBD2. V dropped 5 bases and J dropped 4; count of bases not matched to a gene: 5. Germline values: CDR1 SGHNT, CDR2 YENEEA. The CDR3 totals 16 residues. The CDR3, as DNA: TGTGCCAGCAGCCCGGGACTAGCGGGGGGACGAGAGACCCAGTACTTC. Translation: CASSPGLAGGRETQYF.

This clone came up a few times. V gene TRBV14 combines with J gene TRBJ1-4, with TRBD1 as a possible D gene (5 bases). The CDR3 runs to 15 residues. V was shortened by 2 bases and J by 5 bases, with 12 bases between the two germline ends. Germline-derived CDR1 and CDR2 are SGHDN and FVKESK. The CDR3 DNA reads TGTGCCAGCAGCCAAAGGGGAGGGAGAAATGAAAAACTGTTTTTT. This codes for CASSQRGGRNEKLFF.

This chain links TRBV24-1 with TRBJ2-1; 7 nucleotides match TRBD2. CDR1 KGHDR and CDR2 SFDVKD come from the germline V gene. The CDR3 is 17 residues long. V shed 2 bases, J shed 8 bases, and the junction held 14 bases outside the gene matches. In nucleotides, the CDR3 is TGTGCCACCAGTGATTCAACCCGACTAGCTGGGAGCTATGAGCAGTTCTTC. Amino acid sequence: CATSDSTRLAGSYEQFF.

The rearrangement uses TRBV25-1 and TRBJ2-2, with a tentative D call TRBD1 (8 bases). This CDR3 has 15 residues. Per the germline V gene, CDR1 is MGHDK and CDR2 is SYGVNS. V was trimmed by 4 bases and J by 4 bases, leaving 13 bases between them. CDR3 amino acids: CASSGQGRGTGELFF. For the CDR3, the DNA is TGTGCCAGCAGTGGACAGGGGAGGGGCACCGGGGAGCTGTTTTTT.